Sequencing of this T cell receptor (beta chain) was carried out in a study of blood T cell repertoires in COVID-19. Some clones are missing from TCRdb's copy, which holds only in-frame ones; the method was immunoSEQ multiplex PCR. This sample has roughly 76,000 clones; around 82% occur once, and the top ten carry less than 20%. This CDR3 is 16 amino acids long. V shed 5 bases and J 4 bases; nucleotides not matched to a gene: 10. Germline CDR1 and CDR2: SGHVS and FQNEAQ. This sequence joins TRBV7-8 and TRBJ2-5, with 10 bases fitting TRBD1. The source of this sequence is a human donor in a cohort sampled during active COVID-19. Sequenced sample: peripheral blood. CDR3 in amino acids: CASSGTPGQGTETQYF. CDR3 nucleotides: TGTGCCAGCAGCGGGACTCCGGGACAGGGGACAGAGACCCAGTACTTC.